The clone carrying this T cell receptor beta chain has ten or more counts. Each TCR cDNA molecule bore a unique molecular identifier. TCRdb re-called the 5' RACE reads with MiXCR, one entry per CDR3 protein. The sample holds around 45,000 distinct CDR3 sequences, 12% seen once. This sample was included in a study of spatial heterogeneity in lung cancer. Study at large: On average, each unique TCR and UMI combination appeared more than ten times in raw reads.

The CDR3 has 12 amino acids. Germline V gene data show CDR1 as MDHEN and CDR2 as SYDVKM. The J segment lost 10 bases and the V segment lost 4 bases, leaving 5 bases of the junction unmatched. As for time point: sample taken at primary tumor resection. Unsorted whole RNA from tumor, nontumor lung or frozen PBMC underwent sequencing. The sequencing here drew on PBMCs, taken at surgery. The chain recombines TRBV28 with TRBJ1-1; 8 nucleotides agree with TRBD1. The receptor comes from a female donor with early-stage non-small cell lung cancer. In DNA form, the CDR3 reads TGTGCCAGCAGTTCCCTGACAGGGGCAGCTTTCTTT. Its protein is CASSSLTGAAFF.